The clone carrying this TCR beta chain was seen more than once but under ten times. Its antigen is not known. This entry belongs to a study of cytomegalovirus exposure and HLA in healthy donors. Whole-study results and caveats: Upon later analysis, HLA-associated TCR beta chains proved more clonally expanded than other, equally common chains.

Primers included in the PCR were 60 Vbeta and 13 Jbeta primers. Using immunoSEQ multiplex PCR, the repertoire was profiled, and TCRdb retains in-frame clones only, with some absent. The table includes 140,000 or so clones, approximately 57% detected once. Germline V gene sequence: CDR1 GTSNPN, CDR2 SVGIG (reference sequence). The CDR3 consists of 14 residues. V dropped 2 bases and J dropped 6; count of bases not matched to a gene: 5. Sequences were obtained from PBMCs. This chain uses TRBV30 with TRBJ1-5; 9 bases agree with TRBD1. The origin of this receptor is a male donor in good health and CMV-seronegative. CDR3 in DNA: TGTGCCTGGAGTACCGGGACAGGGCTTCAGCCCCAGCATTTT. Translation gives CAWSTGTGLQPQHF.